The 9 T cell receptor beta chains given below trace back to one sample, sequenced in a study of cytomegalovirus exposure and HLA in healthy donors. In the PCR, 60 Vbeta and 13 Jbeta primers were used. Repertoires were generated with immunoSEQ multiplex PCR, while TCRdb's copy carries only in-frame clones and drops some. The profile shows about 180,000 clones, around 77% of them singletons. Sequenced sample: PBMCs. These TCRs come from a woman between 45 and 60 years old in good health and CMV-seropositive.

The chain has TRBV10-3 and TRBJ1-1; maybe TRBD1 (6 bases). The ends were cut back, 1 base at V and 5 bases at J, with 20 bases in the middle. Germline CDR1 ENHRY, CDR2 SYGVKD. The CDR3 covers 17 residues. The CDR3 region has the DNA TGTGCCATCAGTGAGTTCGCCTCCGGGGGGCAGGGTACTGAAGCTTTCTTT. It is translated as CAISEFASGGQGTEAFF.

The J gene is TRBJ1-1, the V gene TRBV18; 8 bases map to TRBD1. Losses at the gene ends were 6 bases for V and 2 bases for J; bases not matched to a gene: 5. Germline CDR1 and CDR2: KGHSH and LQKENI. The CDR3 loop spans 14 amino acids. The CDR3 here is CASSLQGVNTEAFF. CDR3 nucleotide sequence: TGTGCCAGCTCTCTACAGGGGGTTAACACTGAAGCTTTCTTT.

The chain carries TRBV19 and TRBJ2-5; 9 positions match TRBD1. The J segment lost 4 bases and the V segment lost 3 bases, leaving 3 bases of the junction unmatched. Germline V gene lookup returns CDR1 LNHDA and CDR2 SQIVND (reference sequence). The CDR3 is 14 residues long. The CDR3 DNA is TGTGCCAGTAGTATCCGGACAGGGGTAGAGACCCAGTACTTC. Amino acids: CASSIRTGVETQYF.

V and J are TRBV6-1 and TRBJ2-1; 7 nucleotides match TRBD1. CDR3 length: 15 residues. Germline V gene data show CDR1 as MNHNS and CDR2 as SASEGT. V dropped 3 bases and J dropped 5; count of bases not matched to a gene: 7. As DNA, the CDR3 is TGTGCCAGCAGTGACTCGGGACAGCCCAACAATGAGCAGTTCTTC. It specifies CASSDSGQPNNEQFF.

The genes are TRBV6-5 and TRBJ2-7, with 10 bases lining up with TRBD1. The V gene end was trimmed by 7 bases and the J gene end by 3 bases; junction bases not matched to a gene: 9. Germline V gives CDR1 MNHEY, CDR2 SVGAGI. CDR3 length: 15 amino acids. This CDR3 is CASIDRTGGLYEQYF. The CDR3 DNA follows: TGTGCCAGCATCGACCGGACAGGGGGGCTCTACGAGCAGTACTTC.

Concerning this clone: Sequence at one end of the junction differs from germline and may be a read error. The chain joins TRBV7-9 to TRBJ1-1, with a possible D match to TRBD1 (6 bases). The CDR3 contains 14 residues. Germline CDR1 and CDR2: SEHNR and FQNEAQ (reference sequence). The CDR3 DNA reads as TGTTCCAGCAGCCTCGGGACACCGAACACTGAAGCTTTCTTT. Its protein product is CSSSLGTPNTEAFF. The full variable domain, rest sourced from reference TRBV7-9 and TRBJ1-1, is DTGVSQNPRHKITKRGQNVTFRCDPISEHNRLYWYRQTLGQGPEFLTYFQNEAQLEKSRLLSDRFSAERPKGSFSTLEIQRTEQGDSAMYLCSSSLGTPNTEAFFGQGTRLTVV.

The chain uses TRBV10-3 and TRBJ1-1, with D perhaps TRBD1 (5 bases). This CDR3 contains 15 residues. Trimming cost V 0 bases and J 0 bases, with 8 bases left between them. Germline CDR1 and CDR2: ENHRY and SYGVKD. CDR3 coding DNA: TGTGCCATCAGTGAGTCGGCAGGGATGAACACTGAAGCTTTCTTT. Protein: CAISESAGMNTEAFF.

This chain joins TRBV15 and TRBJ2-6; the D is unclear. The CDR3 covers 17 residues. The germline V and J ends were trimmed by 1 base and 0 bases, with 10 bases remaining between them. CDR1 is LNHNV, CDR2 YYDKDF, per germline (reference sequence). The CDR3 DNA reads as TGTGCCACCAGCAGAGGGGCCAGTAGCTCTGGGGCCAACGTCCTGACTTTC. Translating gives CATSRGASSSGANVLTF.

This clone was counted a single time. The chain couples TRBV6-6 to TRBJ2-7; 12 positions match TRBD1. Germline V gene sequence: CDR1 MNHNY, CDR2 SVGAGI (reference sequence). The CDR3 extends over 15 amino acids. V lost 7 bases to trimming and J lost 7 bases; unmatched junction nucleotides: 11. The CDR3 region has the DNA TGTGCCAGCATCGAACAGGGACAGGGGGCGAGTGAGCAGTACTTC. Translation gives CASIEQGQGASEQYF.